A single sample gave rise to the 18 T cell receptor beta chains below, sequenced in a study of blood T cell repertoires in COVID-19. Clones were read by immunoSEQ multiplex PCR, and TCRdb kept only the in-frame ones, dropping some. The table includes some 120,000 clones, around 82% detected once. The sample comprised peripheral blood. The receptors stem from a man at least 80 years old with active or convalescent COVID-19.

The chain employs TRBV24-1 and TRBJ2-5; 7 bases match TRBD1. Germline assignment: CDR1 KGHDR and CDR2 SFDVKD. The CDR3 runs to 14 residues. Unmatched junction bases numbered 4, after V lost 2 bases and J lost 5 bases. In DNA, the CDR3 is TGTGCCACCAGTGATTCGGACAGGACGGAGACCCAGTACTTC. Its translation: CATSDSDRTETQYF.

This clone is a singleton in its sample. The V call is TRBV19, the J call TRBJ1-5; D gene ambiguous. The CDR3 is 13 residues long. Trimming removed 7 bases at V and 2 bases at J, with 9 bases between. Germline CDR1 reads LNHDA; CDR2 reads SQIVND (reference sequence). The CDR3 region is CASTGSRNQPQHF. Here the CDR3 DNA reads TGTGCCAGTACGGGGTCACGCAATCAGCCCCAGCATTTT.

In nucleotides, the CDR3 is TGTGCCAGCCCCCGGAGTCCTAGCACAGATACGCAGTATTTT. Amino acids: CASPRSPSTDTQYF. The chain uses TRBV6-5 and TRBJ2-3; D is undetermined. V gave up 8 bases and J gave up 0 bases, with 12 bases separating them. The CDR3 spans 14 residues. Germline CDR1 MNHEY, CDR2 SVGAGI.

This chain links TRBV9 with TRBJ1-4, with D possibly TRBD1 on 6 matching bases. V lost 1 base and J lost 7, with 17 bases in between. Germline CDR1 and CDR2: SGDLS and YYNGEE. The CDR3 length is 16 residues. Written as DNA, the CDR3 is TGTGCCAGCAGCGTATCAACAGGGATTGGGGGTGAAAAACTGTTTTTT. Translated, it gives CASSVSTGIGGEKLFF.

The rearrangement links TRBV6-5 to TRBJ2-2, with 8 bases aligning to TRBD1. CDR1 and CDR2 from the germline V gene are MNHEY and SVGAGI. The CDR3 is 16 amino acids. V shed 1 base, J shed 1 base, and the junction held 2 bases outside the gene matches. CDR3 DNA: TGTGCCAGCAGTTACTGGGGGACAGGGAACACCGGGGAGCTGTTTTTT. Its translation is CASSYWGTGNTGELFF.

This rearrangement joins TRBV6-5 to TRBJ2-1, with a weak D call TRBD2 (6 bases). Looked up from germline, CDR1 is MNHEY and CDR2 is SVGAGI. Trimming took off 0 bases at V and 13 bases at J, with 13 bases between the two ends. The CDR3 runs 13 residues. CDR3 DNA: TGTGCCAGCAGTTACTCCCTCCTAGCGAGCCAGTTCTTC. Protein sequence: CASSYSLLASQFF.

This clone was seen a few times. This sequence joins TRBV7-9 and TRBJ2-5, with 11 bases fitting TRBD2. With V trimmed by 5 bases and J by 5 bases, 4 bases remained unmatched. Germline CDR1 and CDR2: SEHNR and FQNEAQ (reference sequence). This CDR3 has 14 amino acids. CDR3 in amino acids: CASSPTSGGETQYF. The CDR3 coding sequence is TGTGCCAGCAGCCCCACTAGCGGGGGTGAGACCCAGTACTTC.

This clone was observed a single time. V and J are TRBV18 and TRBJ2-3, with D possibly TRBD2 on 6 matching bases. Germline CDR1 is KGHSH and CDR2 is LQKENI. V gave up 3 bases and J gave up 2 bases, with 9 bases separating them. CDR3 size: 14 residues. The CDR3 DNA reads as TGTGCCAGCTCACCTACGGGGGACACAGATACGCAGTATTTT. Translating it yields CASSPTGDTDTQYF.

J is TRBJ2-7 and V is TRBV5-1, with 8 positions matching TRBD2. The CDR3 sequence is 14 residues long. V dropped 1 base and J dropped 2; count of bases not matched to a gene: 2. Germline CDR1 SGHRS, CDR2 YFSETQ. The CDR3, as DNA: TGCGCCAGCAGCTTGCAGCGGGGGACCTACGAGCAGTACTTC. Its translation: CASSLQRGTYEQYF.

This chain uses TRBV12-5 with TRBJ1-1; the D gene is possibly TRBD1 (5 bases). This CDR3 comprises 12 residues. The germline V gene has CDR1 LGHNT and CDR2 FRNRAP. The V end was cut by 2 bases, the J end by 8 bases, with 9 bases between. The CDR3 region is CASGLHQGEAFF. The CDR3 DNA reads TGTGCTAGTGGTTTGCACCAGGGAGAAGCTTTCTTT.

V and J are TRBV7-2 and TRBJ1-4, with D possibly matching TRBD1 (6 bases). V dropped 1 base and J dropped 6 bases, with 15 bases sitting between them. CDR1 and CDR2 (germline): SGHTA, FQGNSA. CDR3 size: 16 residues. The CDR3 here is CASSLGLGQFYEKLFF. CDR3 DNA: TGTGCCAGCAGCTTAGGCCTTGGACAGTTTTATGAAAAACTGTTTTTT.

V usage is TRBV6-5 and J usage is TRBJ1-4; 8 bases are a match to TRBD1. The V gene's germline CDR1 is MNHEY and CDR2 SVGAGI. The CDR3 is 15 residues long. V gave up 4 bases and J gave up 8 bases; unmatched junction bases: 9. CDR3 coding DNA: TGTGCCAGCAGTTCCCTGACAGGGGTAGACGAAAAACTGTTTTTT. Residues: CASSSLTGVDEKLFF.

This chain links TRBV6-6 with TRBJ1-1; the match to TRBD1 covers 7 bases. J was trimmed by 6 bases and V by 6 bases; bases with no gene match: 4. The CDR3 is made up of 12 amino acids. The V gene's germline CDR1 is MNHNY and CDR2 SVGAGI (reference sequence). DNA of the CDR3: TGTGCCAGCAGCCCACAGGGGTCTGAAGCTTTCTTT. Its protein is CASSPQGSEAFF.

The chain couples TRBV9 to TRBJ1-4; possible D gene TRBD1, 5 bases. V lost 0 bases, J lost 2 bases, and 8 bases lay in between. This CDR3 has 15 amino acids. Per the germline V gene, CDR1 is SGDLS and CDR2 is YYNGEE. The CDR3 loop is CASSVGQGTNEKLFF. As DNA, the CDR3 is TGTGCCAGCAGCGTAGGTCAGGGTACTAATGAAAAACTGTTTTTT.

The V gene is TRBV10-3, the J gene TRBJ2-7; TRBD2 matches at 13 bases. Germline-derived CDR1 and CDR2 are ENHRY and SYGVKD. Losses at the gene ends were 3 bases for V and 6 bases for J; bases not matched to a gene: 8. The CDR3 sequence is 16 residues long. The CDR3 DNA follows: TGTGCCATCAGTGAACCAGGACTAGCGGGGGTAGGCGAGCAGTACTTC. The encoded protein is CAISEPGLAGVGEQYF.

The V and J genes are TRBV9 and TRBJ1-1; 9 nucleotides align to TRBD1. V lost 4 bases, J lost 9 bases, and 7 bases stayed unmatched. This CDR3 spans 13 amino acids. In germline, CDR1 is SGDLS, CDR2 YYNGEE. This chain's CDR3 is CASSSRDRAQAFF. The CDR3 DNA sequence: TGTGCCAGCAGCTCCCGGGACAGGGCTCAAGCTTTCTTT.

This chain links TRBV5-5 with TRBJ2-4; 7 nucleotides match TRBD1. V was clipped by 4 bases and J by 11 bases; unmatched bases: 9. This CDR3 has 13 residues. Per germline, CDR1 SGHKS and CDR2 YYEKEE (reference sequence). The CDR3 DNA sequence: TGTGCCAGCAGCACCGACAGGGAAGGGGTTCAGTACTTC. It translates to CASSTDREGVQYF.

CDR3 nucleotide sequence: TGTGCCAGCAGTGAAGAGAGAGATACGCAGTATTTT. Amino acids: CASSEERDTQYF. The chain has TRBV2 and TRBJ2-3; unclear D gene. Germline V gives CDR1 SNHLY, CDR2 FYNNEI. The CDR3 length is 12 residues. Trimming took 1 base from V and 5 from J, leaving 4 bases between them.